The 12 T cell receptor beta chains below come from one sample, sequenced in a study of T cell responses to AZD1222 COVID-19 vaccine. Repertoires were generated with immunoSEQ multiplex PCR, while TCRdb's copy carries only in-frame clones and drops some. The repertoire holds about 120,000 clones, approximately 91% seen once, with 4% to 5% in the top ten. The starting material was peripheral blood, obtained on day 0 of AZD1222 vaccination. The receptors here all came from an adult in good health.

The chain is built from TRBV24-1 and TRBJ2-2; 9 nucleotides agree with TRBD2. Germline V gene data show CDR1 as KGHDR and CDR2 as SFDVKD. Trimming at V came to 3 bases and at J to 0 bases, leaving 10 bases not matched to a gene. The CDR3 is 19 amino acids. CDR3 in amino acids: CATSDPRRSGGTNTGELFF. Here the CDR3 DNA reads TGTGCCACCAGTGATCCCCGGAGGAGCGGGGGGACGAACACCGGGGAGCTGTTTTTT.

V gene TRBV2 combines with J gene TRBJ1-3, with D possibly TRBD1 on 5 matching bases. V lost 4 bases and J 0 bases, leaving 10 bases between the germline ends. Germline loops: CDR1 SNHLY, CDR2 FYNNEI. This CDR3 contains 15 residues. This CDR3 reads CASSGGLYSGNTIYF. In DNA form, the CDR3 reads TGTGCCAGCAGTGGGGGACTATACTCTGGAAACACCATATATTTT.

The chain uses TRBV27 and TRBJ1-5, with D perhaps TRBD1 (5 bases). V lost 4 bases and J 3 bases, leaving 7 bases between the germline ends. CDR3 length equals 13 residues. Germline CDR1 MNHEY, CDR2 SMNVEV (reference sequence). In nucleotides, the CDR3 is TGTGCCAGCAGTTGGGGCTACAATCAGCCCCAGCATTTT. This gives the protein CASSWGYNQPQHF.

This chain connects TRBV6-6 to TRBJ1-2; 7 positions agree with TRBD1. With 1 base clipped from V and 0 bases from J, the junction kept 5 bases outside the gene matches. Germline-derived CDR1 and CDR2 are MNHNY and SVGAGI (reference sequence). The CDR3 runs to 16 residues. The CDR3 sequence is CASSYFLGQSNYGYTF. Here the CDR3 DNA reads TGTGCCAGCAGTTACTTCCTGGGACAGTCTAACTATGGCTACACCTTC.

The chain has TRBV3-1 (or the pseudogene TRBV3-2) and TRBJ2-2; D is possibly TRBD1 (6 bases). Germline lookup yields CDR1 LGHDT and CDR2 YNNKEL (reference sequence). There are 15 residues in the CDR3. Trimming shortened V by 2 bases and J by 7 bases, and 14 bases separated the two germline ends. CDR3: CASSQFRGYGGELFF. The DNA of the CDR3 is TGTGCCAGCAGCCAATTCAGGGGATATGGCGGGGAGCTGTTTTTT.

The chain links TRBV11-3 to TRBJ2-3; TRBD2 matches 9 bases. The CDR3 is 19 residues long. The trim removed 1 base at V and 4 bases at J, leaving 15 bases unmatched. Germline-derived CDR1 and CDR2 are SGHNT and YENEEA. The CDR3 nucleotides read TGTGCCAGCAGCTTAGGTTTGCTAGCGGGACCTACATCCGCAGATACGCAGTATTTT. Its translation: CASSLGLLAGPTSADTQYF.

For this clone: The same CDR3 is also encoded by other DNA sequences in this sample. The rearrangement joins TRBV11-2 to TRBJ2-7; D unresolved. Germline values: CDR1 SGHAT, CDR2 FQNNGV. The CDR3 spans 13 residues. The V gene lost 1 base and the J gene lost 2 bases, with 6 bases spanning the gap. The CDR3: CASSLAGTYEQYF. The CDR3 coding sequence is TGTGCCAGCAGCTTAGCCGGAACCTACGAGCAGTACTTC.

The rearrangement uses TRBV10-3 and TRBJ1-6; a possible D gene is TRBD1 (6 bases). V lost 7 bases and J 7 bases, leaving 11 bases between the germline ends. The CDR3 is 13 residues long. CDR1 is ENHRY and CDR2 is SYGVKD in the germline V gene. The CDR3 reads CAITGQQNSPLHF. The DNA for the CDR3 is TGTGCCATCACCGGACAGCAGAATTCACCCCTCCACTTT.

The chain couples TRBV2 to TRBJ1-2, with unresolved D. This CDR3 spans 12 amino acids. CDR1 SNHLY and CDR2 FYNNEI come from the germline V gene. V gave up 7 bases and J gave up 4 bases, with 10 bases separating them. For the CDR3, the DNA is TGTGCCAGCAACAGAATAAGCTATGGCTACACCTTC. Its protein product is CASNRISYGYTF.

The V gene is TRBV19, the J gene TRBJ2-5; D may be TRBD1 or TRBD2 (5 bases each). The CDR3 runs to 13 residues. Germline CDR1 LNHDA, CDR2 SQIVND (reference sequence). Trimming left V 4 bases short and J 5 bases short, with 11 bases between. The CDR3 DNA sequence: TGTGCCAGTAGTAAGAGGGGCTGGGAGACCCAGTACTTC. It yields the protein CASSKRGWETQYF.

V usage is TRBV24-1 and J usage is TRBJ2-1; 11 bases match TRBD2. This CDR3 has 16 residues. The germline V gene has CDR1 KGHDR and CDR2 SFDVKD. The V and J ends lost 4 bases and 2 bases, in that order; junction bases with no gene match: 3. CDR3 protein: CATSDLSGGAYNEQFF. DNA of the CDR3: TGTGCCACCAGTGACCTTAGCGGGGGGGCCTACAATGAGCAGTTCTTC.

The chain has TRBV5-1 and TRBJ1-1, with 8 bases matching TRBD1. V lost 4 bases and J lost 1; bases outside the gene matches: 3. Per the germline V gene, CDR1 is SGHRS and CDR2 is YFSETQ. The CDR3 covers 14 residues. The CDR3 region is CASSHGTGNTEAFF. The DNA for the CDR3 is TGCGCCAGCAGCCACGGGACAGGGAACACTGAAGCTTTCTTT.